This TCR beta chain is drawn from a study of T cells in Graves' hyperthyroidism and ophthalmopathy. Study background: At the time of initial diagnosis and before any treatment, peripheral blood was collected. Study-wide points: Blood also carried most thyroid clonotypes expanded above 0.001. A model built on 13 V-J features separated ophthalmopathy from stable hyperthyroidism.

The source material, RNA transcripts, was used to amplify TCR beta CDR3 regions. An initial round of RT-PCR targeting the TCR CDR3 relied on the HTBI primer set. MiXCR, applied by TCRdb to the multiplex PCR reads, yields one record per CDR3 protein. The profile shows about 270,000 distinct CDR3 sequences, around 15% of them singletons. V was clipped by 2 bases and J by 7 bases; unmatched bases: 7. CDR1 is ENHRY, CDR2 SYGVKD, per germline. This CDR3 contains 16 residues. On this clonotype itself: The antigen is not known.

Uncontrolled infections, other autoimmune diseases, pregnancy or lactation led to exclusion of patients. Sequencing used blood. The chain employs TRBV10-3 and TRBJ1-6; TRBD1 matches 8 bases. This sequence originates from a woman between 45 and 65 years old with Graves' hyperthyroidism that later progressed to Graves' ophthalmopathy. Here the CDR3 reads CAISEQGALGNSPLHF. The CDR3 coding sequence is TGTGCCATCAGTGAGCAGGGGGCGTTGGGAAATTCACCCCTCCACTTT.